This TCR beta chain is from a study of T cells in Graves' hyperthyroidism and ophthalmopathy. Study-level points and caveats: Using 13 V-J features, a model discriminated ophthalmopathy from stable hyperthyroidism.

Out of over 7.5 ml of fresh peripheral blood came the PBMCs. Germline V gene lookup returns CDR1 MNHEY and CDR2 SVGEGT. This CDR3 spans 13 amino acids. Between the trimmed V and J ends, which lost 4 bases and 7 bases, there was a span of 11 bases. In regard to this clonotype: Its antigen is currently unknown.

From RNA transcripts, TCR beta CDR3 regions were amplified. The TCR CDR3 first-round RT-PCR relied on the HTBI primer set. One entry per CDR3 protein, called by TCRdb with MiXCR from the multiplex PCR reads. The table has 530,000 or so distinct CDR3 sequences, about 15% seen once. V and J are TRBV6-2 or TRBV6-3 and TRBJ1-5; weak D call: TRBD1 (6 bases). The sequenced material came from blood. This TCR was recovered from a woman aged 18-29 years with Graves' ophthalmopathy. CDR3 in amino acids: CASSSDSGQPQHF. Written as DNA, the CDR3 is TGTGCCAGCAGTTCGGACAGTGGGCAGCCCCAGCATTTT.